This TCR beta chain stems from a study of control samples from healthy donors and cancer patients. V was clipped by 5 bases and J by 3 bases, with 11 bases between them. The CDR3 has 13 residues. Germline-derived CDR1 and CDR2 are MNHEY and SMNVEV (reference sequence). TCRdb's copy holds only in-frame clones and misses some; the assay was immunoSEQ multiplex PCR. In the table there are 82,000 or so clones, 85% to 95% of which are singletons. The sequenced sample consisted of blood. The genes are TRBV27 and TRBJ2-7; D ambiguous. This receptor was identified in a young woman in good health. The CDR3 sequence: CASSLGQSYEQYF. The DNA of the CDR3 is TGTGCCAGCAGTCTAGGTCAGAGCTACGAGCAGTACTTC.